The 21 T cell receptor beta chains presented below share a single source sample, sequenced in a study of blood T cell repertoires in COVID-19 (dated by TCRdb to between 2020 and 2021). The library relied on the immunoSEQ multiplex PCR assay. Held by TCRdb, this immuneACCESS table contains in-frame sequences only and omits some clones. Under half of the omission traces to an unresolved V gene where checked; the cause of the rest is unknown. The sample table records 180,000 or so clones; about three quarters of these occur just once. The ten biggest clones cover around 8.1% of the sample. Sequencing was done on a sample of peripheral blood. These TCRs come from a woman aged 50 to 60 with active or convalescent COVID-19.

This clone was seen only a few times. This chain joins TRBV4-3 and TRBJ1-2, with a weak D call TRBD1 (6 bases). V gave up 0 bases and J gave up 4 bases, with 12 bases separating them. Germline CDR1 is LGHNA and CDR2 is YSLEER. The CDR3 has 15 amino acids. The CDR3 sequence: CASSQDLGGIYGYTF. In DNA form, the CDR3 reads TGCGCCAGCAGCCAAGATTTAGGGGGTATCTATGGCTACACCTTC.

This chain joins TRBV11-3 and TRBJ1-1; D not certain. The CDR3 sequence is 14 residues long. The V end lost 1 base, the J end lost 1 base, and 7 bases lay between the germline ends. Germline V gene sequence: CDR1 SGHNT, CDR2 YENEEA. The CDR3 sequence is CASSLGQKNTEAFF. The CDR3 region has the DNA TGTGCCAGCAGCTTAGGGCAGAAGAACACTGAAGCTTTCTTT.

The genes are TRBV6-1 and TRBJ1-6, with TRBD1 as a possible D gene (6 bases). Germline V lookup: CDR1 MNHNS, CDR2 SASEGT. There are 13 residues in the CDR3. V lost 3 bases and J lost 8, with 8 bases in between. In nucleotides, the CDR3 is TGTGCCAGCAGTGACAGGGGTCATTCACCCCTCCACTTT. This encodes CASSDRGHSPLHF.

V is TRBV28 and J is TRBJ2-1, with 14 bases fitting TRBD2. Germline loops: CDR1 MDHEN, CDR2 SYDVKM. With V trimmed by 6 bases and J by 6 bases, 7 bases remained unmatched. The CDR3 runs to 16 residues. CDR3 coding DNA: TGTGCCAGCAGCGGGACTAGCGGGAGTAGACGCAATGAGCAGTTCTTC. Translation gives CASSGTSGSRRNEQFF.

V and J are TRBV30 and TRBJ1-5; D possibly corresponds to TRBD1 (5 bases). Germline V gives CDR1 GTSNPN, CDR2 SVGIG (reference sequence). This CDR3 is built from 15 residues. Trimming removed 0 bases at V and 5 bases at J, with 14 bases between. This chain's CDR3 is CAWSVGGGSHQPQHF. The CDR3 region has the DNA TGTGCCTGGAGTGTCGGGGGAGGGTCCCATCAGCCCCAGCATTTT.

V and J are TRBV28 and TRBJ2-1; maybe TRBD2 (6 bases). CDR3 length: 14 amino acids. V was pared by 4 bases and J by 5 bases, with 12 bases between. Germline V gene sequence: CDR1 MDHEN, CDR2 SYDVKM. The CDR3 coding sequence is TGTGCCAGCAGTTCCGGGGGAGAACACAATGAGCAGTTCTTC. Translating it yields CASSSGGEHNEQFF.

CDR3 loop: CASSSLTGGSYNEQFF. The CDR3 coding sequence is TGTGCCAGCAGTTCCCTGACAGGGGGCTCCTACAATGAGCAGTTCTTC. The V gene is TRBV28, the J gene TRBJ2-1, with 9 bases matching TRBD1. The CDR3 covers 16 residues. J lost 0 bases, V lost 4 bases, and 4 bases had no gene match. Germline lookup yields CDR1 MDHEN and CDR2 SYDVKM.

The chain uses TRBV30 and TRBJ1-4; 8 positions agree with TRBD1. Losses at the gene ends were 7 bases for V and 7 bases for J; bases not matched to a gene: 11. CDR1 and CDR2 from the germline V gene are GTSNPN and SVGIG (reference sequence). The CDR3 extends over 14 amino acids. The CDR3, as DNA: TGTGCCTACCAAACGACAGGGGTTAGTGAAAAACTGTTTTTT. Protein sequence: CAYQTTGVSEKLFF.

V gene TRBV6-6 combines with J gene TRBJ1-2; 7 bases fit TRBD1. This CDR3 spans 15 amino acids. V trimming: 6 bases; J trimming: 5 bases; junction bases outside the gene matches: 12. Germline V CDR1 and CDR2: MNHNY, SVGAGI (reference sequence). CDR3 nucleotides: TGTGCCAGCAGCTTCAGACAGGGCCCGCTATATGGCTACACCTTC. Translated, it gives CASSFRQGPLYGYTF.

This clone has a handful of counts. The rearrangement uses TRBV7-2 and TRBJ2-7; D possibly corresponds to TRBD1 (6 bases). This CDR3 region has 14 residues. The V end was cut by 3 bases, the J end by 5 bases, with 14 bases between. CDR1 is SGHTA and CDR2 is FQGNSA in the germline V gene. This chain's CDR3 is CASSFSRDTHEQYF. The CDR3 DNA reads as TGTGCCAGCAGCTTTTCCCGGGACACCCACGAGCAGTACTTC.

The genes are TRBV24-1 and TRBJ1-2; D uncertain. The germline V gene encodes CDR1 KGHDR and CDR2 SFDVKD. The CDR3 is made up of 14 amino acids. Deletions cut 4 bases from V and 8 bases from J, with 16 bases between. The CDR3 reads CATSDPRGSGGYTF. In nucleotides, the CDR3 is TGTGCCACCAGTGACCCCCGAGGGTCCGGGGGCTACACCTTC.

This chain joins TRBV19 and TRBJ2-3, with D tentatively TRBD2 (6 bases). V lost 4 bases and J 2 bases, leaving 13 bases between the germline ends. The CDR3 contains 15 residues. Germline CDR1 LNHDA, CDR2 SQIVND (reference sequence). The CDR3 protein is CASSTGDFITDTQYF. As DNA, the CDR3 is TGTGCCAGTAGTACGGGGGACTTTATCACAGATACGCAGTATTTT.

The chain joins TRBV5-4 to TRBJ1-6, with a possible D match to TRBD1 (5 bases). CDR3 length: 16 amino acids. The germline V gene encodes CDR1 SGHNT and CDR2 YYREEE (reference sequence). V lost 1 base, J lost 2 bases, and 10 bases lay in between. The CDR3 sequence: CASSLWRDPYNSPLHF. CDR3 sequence (DNA): TGTGCCAGCAGCTTGTGGAGGGACCCCTATAATTCACCCCTCCACTTT.

This clone was detected only a few times. This sequence joins TRBV19 and TRBJ1-1, with 7 bases aligning to TRBD1. The CDR3 length is 14 residues. Trimming took 3 bases from V and 6 from J; bases not matched to a gene: 7. Per germline, CDR1 LNHDA and CDR2 SQIVND (reference sequence). The CDR3 DNA follows: TGTGCCAGTAGTATCCAAGGGGGCGCGGCTGAAGCTTTCTTT. This translates into CASSIQGGAAEAFF.

This chain connects TRBV7-2 to TRBJ1-2; the D is unclear. Germline CDR1 reads SGHTA; CDR2 reads FQGNSA. The length of the CDR3 is 15 residues. V shed 5 bases and J shed 3 bases, with 16 bases lying between them. CDR3 nucleotides: TGTGCCAGCAGCCTCTTCCTCGTCGCGGACTATGGCTACACCTTC. Its translation: CASSLFLVADYGYTF.

The chain carries TRBV30 and TRBJ1-2; TRBD1 agrees at 10 bases. CDR1 is GTSNPN and CDR2 is SVGIG in the germline V gene (reference sequence). The length of the CDR3 is 13 residues. V lost 3 bases and J lost 8; bases outside the gene matches: 6. The CDR3 region is CAWRYGTGEGYTF. CDR3 sequence (DNA): TGTGCCTGGAGGTACGGGACAGGGGAAGGCTACACCTTC.

This clone showed up many times. This CDR3 is also generated by other DNA sequences in the sample. This chain uses TRBV7-2 with TRBJ2-2; D is perhaps TRBD2 (5 bases). The CDR3 is 17 amino acids. CDR1 is SGHTA, CDR2 FQGNSA, per germline. Trimming left V 3 bases short and J 6 bases short, with 20 bases between. The CDR3 bases are TGTGCCAGCAGCTTTCTGGGTGGGCGGGTCGGTGCCGGGGAGCTGTTTTTT. The encoded protein is CASSFLGGRVGAGELFF.

This sequence joins TRBV3-1 (or the pseudogene TRBV3-2) and TRBJ1-2; the D is unclear. Germline values: CDR1 LGHDT, CDR2 YNNKEL (reference sequence). This CDR3 spans 12 amino acids. V shed 1 base and J shed 7 bases, with 7 bases lying between them. CDR3 in amino acids: CASSQGTFGYTF. As DNA, the CDR3 is TGTGCCAGCAGCCAAGGGACTTTTGGCTACACCTTC.

The chain carries TRBV28 and TRBJ1-2; D uncertain. Germline CDR1 reads MDHEN; CDR2 reads SYDVKM. This CDR3 is 14 amino acids long. Trimming took 5 bases from V and 3 from J, leaving 13 bases between them. The CDR3 bases are TGTGCCAGCAGTCAGATAACAGAATACTATGGCTACACCTTC. Amino acids: CASSQITEYYGYTF.

The chain has TRBV9 and TRBJ1-4; 9 bases fit TRBD1. The V gene end was trimmed by 3 bases and the J gene end by 8 bases; junction bases not matched to a gene: 8. The CDR3 sequence is 15 residues long. CDR1 and CDR2 from the germline V gene are SGDLS and YYNGEE. The CDR3 nucleotides read TGTGCCAGCAGCGGCACAGGGGGCGGAGGAGAAAAACTGTTTTTT. The encoded protein is CASSGTGGGGEKLFF.

This rearrangement joins TRBV28 to TRBJ1-2, with D perhaps TRBD1 (6 bases). This CDR3 contains 14 residues. Trimming took 7 bases from V and 3 from J, leaving 15 bases between them. Germline CDR1 is MDHEN and CDR2 is SYDVKM. CDR3 bases: TGTGCCAGCACCCTGTCGGGGGGCGACTATGGCTACACCTTC. Translating gives CASTLSGGDYGYTF.